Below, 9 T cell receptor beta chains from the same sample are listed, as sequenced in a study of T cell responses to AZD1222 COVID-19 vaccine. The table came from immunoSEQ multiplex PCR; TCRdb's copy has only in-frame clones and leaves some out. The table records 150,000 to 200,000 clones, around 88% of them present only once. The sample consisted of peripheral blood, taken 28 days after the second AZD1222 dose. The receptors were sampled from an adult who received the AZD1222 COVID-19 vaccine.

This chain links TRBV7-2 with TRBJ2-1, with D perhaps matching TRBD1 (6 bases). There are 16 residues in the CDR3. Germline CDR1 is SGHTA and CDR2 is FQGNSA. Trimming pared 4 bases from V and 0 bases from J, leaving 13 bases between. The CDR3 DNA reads TGTGCCAGCAGCTCCCGAACAGGGATCTCCTACAATGAGCAGTTCTTC. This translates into CASSSRTGISYNEQFF. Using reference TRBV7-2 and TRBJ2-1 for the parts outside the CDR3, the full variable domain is GAGVSQSPSNKVTEKGKDVELRCDPISGHTALYWYRQSLGQGLEFLIYFQGNSAPDKSGLPSDRFSAERTGGSVSTLTIQRTQQEDSAVYLCASSSRTGISYNEQFFGPGTRLTVL.

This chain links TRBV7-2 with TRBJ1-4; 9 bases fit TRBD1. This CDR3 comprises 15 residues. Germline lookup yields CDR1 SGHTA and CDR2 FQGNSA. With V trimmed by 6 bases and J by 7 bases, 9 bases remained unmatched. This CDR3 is CASSLPGQGGEKLFF. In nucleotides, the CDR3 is TGTGCCAGCAGTCTCCCGGGACAGGGTGGTGAAAAACTGTTTTTT.

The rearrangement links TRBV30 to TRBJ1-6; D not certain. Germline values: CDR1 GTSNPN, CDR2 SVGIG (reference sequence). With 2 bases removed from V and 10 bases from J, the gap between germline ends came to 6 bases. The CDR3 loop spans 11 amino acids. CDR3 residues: CAWSTGSPLHF. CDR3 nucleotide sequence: TGTGCCTGGAGTACGGGGTCACCCCTCCACTTT.

The CDR3 sequence is CASSTRQGAYNEQFF. For the CDR3, the DNA is TGTGCCAGCAGCACCCGACAGGGGGCCTACAATGAGCAGTTCTTC. This sequence joins TRBV9 and TRBJ2-1; 9 bases align to TRBD1. The CDR3 contains 15 residues. Germline CDR1 is SGDLS and CDR2 is YYNGEE. Germline trimming cut 4 bases from V and 2 bases from J; bases unmatched to any gene: 4.

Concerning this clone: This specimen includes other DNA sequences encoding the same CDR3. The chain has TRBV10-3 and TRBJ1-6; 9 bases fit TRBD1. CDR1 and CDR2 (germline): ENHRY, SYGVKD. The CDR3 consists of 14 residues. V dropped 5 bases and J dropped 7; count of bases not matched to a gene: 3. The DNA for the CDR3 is TGTGCCATCAGTACCGGGACAGGGAATTCACCCCTCCACTTT. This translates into CAISTGTGNSPLHF.

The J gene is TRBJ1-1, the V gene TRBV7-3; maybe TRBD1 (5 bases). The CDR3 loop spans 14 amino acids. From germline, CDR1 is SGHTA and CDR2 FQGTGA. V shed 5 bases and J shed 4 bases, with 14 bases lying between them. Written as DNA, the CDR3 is TGTGCCAGCAGCCCCCTCGGAAGGGGCACTGAAGCTTTCTTT. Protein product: CASSPLGRGTEAFF.

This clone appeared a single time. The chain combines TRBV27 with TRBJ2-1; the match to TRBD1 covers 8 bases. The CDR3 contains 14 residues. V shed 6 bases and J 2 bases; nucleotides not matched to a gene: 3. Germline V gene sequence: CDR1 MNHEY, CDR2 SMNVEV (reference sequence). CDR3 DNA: TGTGCCAGCAGCGACAGGGGACCCTACAATGAGCAGTTCTTC. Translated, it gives CASSDRGPYNEQFF.

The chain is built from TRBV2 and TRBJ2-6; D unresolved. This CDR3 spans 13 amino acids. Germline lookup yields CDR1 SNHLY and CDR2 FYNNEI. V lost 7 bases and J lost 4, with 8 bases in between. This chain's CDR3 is CASTQRGANVLTF. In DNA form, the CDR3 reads TGTGCCAGCACCCAACGGGGGGCCAACGTCCTGACTTTC.

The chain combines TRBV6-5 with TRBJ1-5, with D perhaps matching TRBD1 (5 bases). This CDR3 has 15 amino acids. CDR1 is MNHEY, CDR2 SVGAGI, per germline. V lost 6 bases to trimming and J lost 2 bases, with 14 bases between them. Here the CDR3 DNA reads TGTGCCAGCAGGAACAGGAACCCAGGCAATCAGCCCCAGCATTTT. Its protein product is CASRNRNPGNQPQHF.